The 30 T cell receptor beta chains reported below all come from one sample, sequenced in a study of T cells expressing NK-cell markers. TCRdb re-called the 5' RACE reads, yielding one record per CDR3 amino acid sequence without DNA. The sample table sets out 120,000 to 150,000 distinct CDR3 sequences. The sample taken for sequencing was blood T cells: a sorted CD56 or NKG2C T cell subset, CD4+ or CD8+ T cells, or bulk PBMC T cells (not recorded which). These receptors originate from a man younger than 35 in good health.

V and J are TRBV12-3 or TRBV12-4 and TRBJ2-3. The CDR3 runs to 14 residues. CDR3 amino acids: CASRLESGTDTQYF.

The rearrangement joins TRBV7-2 to TRBJ1-4. CDR3 length equals 15 residues. Germline lookup yields CDR1 SGHTA and CDR2 FQGNSA. Here the CDR3 reads CASSLGVSGWEKLFF.

CDR3 residues: CASSSGQGMNTEAFF. This chain joins TRBV5-1 and TRBJ1-1; with no DNA, the TCRdb D assignment of TRBD1 cannot be verified. CDR1 is SGHRS, CDR2 YFSETQ, per germline. This CDR3 has 15 amino acids.

The chain links TRBV7-2 to TRBJ2-1; TCRdb lists TRBD2, though no DNA is available to test this call. The CDR3 length is 15 residues. Germline loops: CDR1 SGHTA, CDR2 FQGNSA. CDR3 loop: CASSYSSGIYNEQFF.

V and J are TRBV12-3 or TRBV12-4 and TRBJ2-3; no DNA is available, so the TRBD2 call from TCRdb remains unchecked. The CDR3 has 14 amino acids. This CDR3 reads CAVKGSGPTDTQYF.

The CDR3 sequence is CSAEDQSTLNEQYF. The chain employs TRBV20-1 and TRBJ2-7. This CDR3 comprises 14 residues. Germline V gene data show CDR1 as DFQATT and CDR2 as SNEGSKA (reference sequence).

The chain combines TRBV24-1 with TRBJ2-1; absent DNA, TCRdb's TRBD1 call cannot be checked. This CDR3 is 13 amino acids long. Germline V gene lookup returns CDR1 KGHDR and CDR2 SFDVKD. The CDR3 loop reads CATSGDSPREQFF.

The chain combines TRBV10-3 with TRBJ1-4; TCRdb designates TRBD1, a call that cannot be tested without DNA. The CDR3 is 13 amino acids. Germline V gene sequence: CDR1 ENHRY, CDR2 SYGVKD. The CDR3 protein is CAISDKGNEKLFF.

CDR3 region: CASSPWGNSSYNEQFF. The V and J genes are TRBV11-2 and TRBJ2-1; TCRdb's D call of TRBD1 is untestable without DNA. The CDR3 extends over 16 amino acids. CDR1 and CDR2 from the germline V gene are SGHAT and FQNNGV.

The chain uses TRBV10-3 and TRBJ2-3; as DNA is missing, the TRBD2 call by TCRdb cannot be tested. The CDR3 has 15 residues. CDR1 is ENHRY and CDR2 is SYGVKD in the germline V gene. This CDR3 is CAISEAGLSTDTQYF.

The rearrangement links TRBV7-9 to TRBJ2-2. Germline V lookup: CDR1 SEHNR, CDR2 FQNEAQ (reference sequence). CDR3 size: 16 residues. This CDR3 reads CASSFEATLGTGELFF.

The chain combines TRBV18 with TRBJ2-1; TCRdb indicates TRBD1, and absent DNA this call remains unverified. The CDR3 extends over 11 amino acids. CDR1 is KGHSH and CDR2 is LQKENI in the germline V gene. The CDR3 sequence is CASSSGPGEFF.

The chain combines TRBV27 with TRBJ1-5; TCRdb proposes TRBD1, but this gene call is untestable without DNA. Germline V gives CDR1 MNHEY, CDR2 SMNVEV (reference sequence). CDR3 length: 15 residues. CDR3 amino acids: CASSHRTGALQPQHF.

The chain joins TRBV4-1 to TRBJ1-2. This CDR3 is built from 12 residues. Germline CDR1 and CDR2: MGHRA and YSYEKL. The CDR3 loop reads CASSQSTYGYTF.

The CDR3 sequence is CASSYLSDPTVSYNEQFF. This sequence joins TRBV5-1 and TRBJ2-1; TCRdb reports TRBD1, a call that lacks DNA to check it against. CDR1 and CDR2 (germline): SGHRS, YFSETQ. The length of the CDR3 is 18 residues.

The chain recombines TRBV7-9 with TRBJ2-3; TCRdb's assignment of TRBD1 cannot be checked, as there is no DNA. This CDR3 contains 15 residues. Germline V gene sequence: CDR1 SEHNR, CDR2 FQNEAQ (reference sequence). CDR3 in amino acids: CASSLQGAVADTQYF.

This chain joins TRBV7-2 and TRBJ2-7; there is no DNA to check the TCRdb D call of TRBD1. Per germline, CDR1 SGHTA and CDR2 FQGNSA. The CDR3 has 15 residues. The CDR3 reads CASSSPPFGVYEQYF.

J is TRBJ2-3 and V is TRBV5-1; the TRBD2 assignment by TCRdb is unverifiable without DNA. Germline V CDR1 and CDR2: SGHRS, YFSETQ. The CDR3 loop spans 16 amino acids. The CDR3 protein is CASSLSLAGVSDTQYF.

The J gene is TRBJ2-7, the V gene TRBV2; absent DNA, TCRdb's TRBD1 call cannot be checked. Germline V gives CDR1 SNHLY, CDR2 FYNNEI. This CDR3 region has 13 residues. The CDR3 loop reads CASKGTDHYEQYF. Combining the CDR3 with reference TRBV2 and TRBJ2-7 gives the whole variable domain EPEVTQTPSHQVTQMGQEVILRCVPISNHLYFYWYRQILGQKVEFLVSFYNNEISEKSEIFDDQFSVERPDGSNFTLKIRSTKLEDSAMYFCASKGTDHYEQYFGPGTRLTVT.

This chain's CDR3 is CASSARRGATNEKLFF. The chain links TRBV7-8 to TRBJ1-4. This CDR3 has 16 residues. Germline V CDR1 and CDR2: SGHVS, FQNEAQ.

The chain employs TRBV7-9 and TRBJ2-3; TCRdb proposes TRBD2, but this gene call is untestable without DNA. The CDR3 contains 17 residues. Germline loops: CDR1 SEHNR, CDR2 FQNEAQ (reference sequence). The CDR3 is CASSLSSGRPITDTQYF.

This rearrangement joins TRBV12-3 or TRBV12-4 to TRBJ2-1; the D gene TCRdb calls, TRBD2, cannot be checked with no DNA. The length of the CDR3 is 18 residues. CDR3 sequence: CASSFPPGGLPPYNEQFF.

CDR3 sequence reads: CASKADGELFF. The chain is built from TRBV2 and TRBJ2-2; no DNA is available, so the TRBD2 call from TCRdb remains unchecked. The CDR3 has 11 amino acids. Germline V lookup: CDR1 SNHLY, CDR2 FYNNEI.

The chain couples TRBV7-2 to TRBJ2-5; TCRdb reports TRBD1, a call that lacks DNA to check it against. There are 14 residues in the CDR3. Germline CDR1 is SGHTA and CDR2 is FQGNSA. CDR3 sequence: CASSLAQGLETQYF.

The V call is TRBV4-3, the J call TRBJ2-3; TCRdb's D call of TRBD2 is untestable without DNA. Germline V lookup: CDR1 LGHNA, CDR2 YSLEER. The CDR3 loop spans 18 amino acids. CDR3 loop: CASSQEGGSGRGADTQYF.

The chain links TRBV5-6 to TRBJ2-1; TCRdb's D call of TRBD2 is untestable without DNA. The CDR3 has 15 residues. Germline-derived CDR1 and CDR2 are SGHDT and YYEEEE. CDR3 region: CASSRAGAYYNEQFF.

The chain carries TRBV4-2 and TRBJ2-7. Germline assignment: CDR1 LGHNA and CDR2 YNFKEQ. The CDR3 extends over 12 amino acids. CDR3 amino acids: CASSQVGVEQYF.

V is TRBV7-9 and J is TRBJ2-2. This CDR3 region has 15 residues. Germline-derived CDR1 and CDR2 are SEHNR and FQNEAQ (reference sequence). This CDR3 reads CASSLVGADTGELFF. Variable domain in full (rest from reference TRBV7-9 and TRBJ2-2): DTGVSQNPRHKITKRGQNVTFRCDPISEHNRLYWYRQTLGQGPEFLTYFQNEAQLEKSRLLSDRFSAERPKGSFSTLEIQRTEQGDSAMYLCASSLVGADTGELFFGEGSRLTVL.

The rearrangement joins TRBV2 to TRBJ2-4; TCRdb calls TRBD1, which cannot be checked without DNA. The CDR3 loop spans 15 amino acids. Germline-derived CDR1 and CDR2 are SNHLY and FYNNEI. The CDR3 spells CAADGGGLAKNIQYF.

The rearrangement joins TRBV24-1 to TRBJ2-1; TCRdb gives TRBD2 as the D gene, but with no DNA this cannot be confirmed. The germline gives CDR1 KGHDR, CDR2 SFDVKD. CDR3 length: 15 amino acids. The CDR3 is CATSDLTGGNNEQFF.